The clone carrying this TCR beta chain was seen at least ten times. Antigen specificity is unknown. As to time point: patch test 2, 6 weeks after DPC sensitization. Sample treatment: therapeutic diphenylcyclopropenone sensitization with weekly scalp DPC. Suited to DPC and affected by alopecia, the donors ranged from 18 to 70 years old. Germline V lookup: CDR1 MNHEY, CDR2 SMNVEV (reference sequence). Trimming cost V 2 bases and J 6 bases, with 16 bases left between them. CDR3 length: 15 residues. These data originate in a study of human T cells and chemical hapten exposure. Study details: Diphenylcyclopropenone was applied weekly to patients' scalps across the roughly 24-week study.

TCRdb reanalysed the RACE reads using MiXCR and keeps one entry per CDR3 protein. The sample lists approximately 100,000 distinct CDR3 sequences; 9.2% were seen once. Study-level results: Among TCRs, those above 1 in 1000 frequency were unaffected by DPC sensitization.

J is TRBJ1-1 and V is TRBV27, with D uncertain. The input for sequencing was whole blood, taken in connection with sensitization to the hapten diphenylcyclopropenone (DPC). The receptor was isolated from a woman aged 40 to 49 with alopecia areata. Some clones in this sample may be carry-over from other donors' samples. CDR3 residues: CASSLRTGPAAEAFF. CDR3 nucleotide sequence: TGTGCCAGCAGTTTAAGGACCGGGCCAGCGGCTGAAGCTTTCTTT.